A selection of T cell receptor beta chains follows, all from one sample in a study of early T cells in non-severe SARS-CoV-2 infection. Via MiXCR, TCRdb re-called the 5' RACE reads, giving one row per CDR3 protein. This table holds 35,000 to 50,000 distinct CDR3 sequences, 20% to 25% found once. The sequencing here drew on whole blood, taken at baseline. The receptors originated from an adult who was a healthcare worker with PCR-confirmed SARS-CoV-2 infection or an uninfected control (not recorded which). CDR3s include the opening cysteine and the closing phenylalanine or tryptophan. The order of the fields is V gene, J gene, clone size, D gene, CDR3 protein, CDR3 DNA. D genes are given only for firm matches. For some rows the clone size is stated as once, few or many, or as a class when expanded; others skip it.

TRBV20-1	TRBJ2-3	NA	NA	CSARDGGYTDTQYF	TGCAGTGCTAGAGATGGAGGATACACAGATACGCAGTATTTT
TRBV4-1	TRBJ1-1	NA	NA	CASSQESGRMNTEAFF	TGCGCCAGCAGCCAAGAATCGGGGCGGATGAACACTGAAGCTTTCTTT
TRBV11-1	TRBJ2-2	NA	NA	CASSQDLNTGELFF	TGTGCCAGCAGCCAGGACCTTAACACCGGGGAGCTGTTTTTT
TRBV27	TRBJ1-2	NA	NA	CASSLGGGWNYGYTF	TGTGCCAGCAGTTTGGGGGGGGGCTGGAACTATGGCTACACCTTC
TRBV3-1	TRBJ1-5	few	NA	CASSQDENQPQHF	TGTGCCAGCAGCCAAGACGAAAATCAGCCCCAGCATTTT
TRBV6-2/TRBV6-3	TRBJ2-1	many	NA	CASGADYNEQFF	TGTGCCAGCGGAGCGGACTACAATGAGCAGTTCTTC
TRBV29-1	TRBJ1-1	few	NA	CSGVGWNTEAFF	TGCAGCGGTGTGGGGTGGAACACTGAAGCTTTCTTT
TRBV12-3/TRBV12-4	TRBJ1-5	NA	NA	CASSLVGGGAKHF	NA
TRBV5-1	TRBJ2-7	few	NA	CASSASTPSYEQYF	TGCGCCAGCAGTGCCTCGACACCCTCCTACGAGCAGTACTTC
TRBV4-3	TRBJ2-2	NA	NA	CASSQVTGTGELFF	TGCGCCAGCAGCCAAGTTACCGGCACCGGGGAGCTGTTTTTT
TRBV10-3	TRBJ1-2	NA	NA	CTYHTGLANYGYTF	TGTACCTACCACACAGGCCTAGCTAACTATGGCTACACCTTC
TRBV30	TRBJ2-1	once	TRBD2	CAWSVRLAGNEQFF	TGTGCCTGGAGTGTACGACTAGCGGGCAATGAGCAGTTCTTC
TRBV19	TRBJ2-4	once	NA	CASSIAIQGSNIQYF	TGTGCCAGTAGTATAGCCATACAGGGATCAAACATTCAGTACTTC
TRBV7-2	TRBJ1-1	few	NA	CASSLEGRDTEAFF	TGTGCCAGCAGCTTAGAGGGGAGGGACACTGAAGCTTTCTTT
TRBV6-4	TRBJ2-2	once	NA	CASREQGNTGELFF	TGTGCCAGCAGGGAACAGGGGAACACCGGGGAGCTGTTTTTT
TRBV6-2/TRBV6-3	TRBJ2-1	few	NA	CASTGPYNEQFF	TGTGCCAGTACGGGACCCTACAATGAGCAGTTCTTC
TRBV5-1	TRBJ2-3	few	TRBD2	CASRGETSRTDTQYF	TGCGCCAGCAGGGGTGAGACTAGCCGCACAGATACGCAGTATTTT
TRBV7-2	TRBJ2-4	NA	NA	CASSPGGRLIGNIQYF	TGTGCCAGCAGCCCCGGGGGACGACTCATTGGAAACATTCAGTACTTC
TRBV5-1	TRBJ2-1	few	NA	CASSVQGNNEQFF	TGCGCCAGCTCAGTACAGGGTAACAATGAGCAGTTCTTC
TRBV6-1	TRBJ1-2	NA	TRBD1	CASRRTGGGYTF	TGTGCCAGCAGAAGGACAGGGGGCGGCTACACCTTC
TRBV7-3	TRBJ2-5	NA	TRBD1	CASSSQGAHETQYF	TGTGCCAGCAGCTCACAGGGGGCGCATGAGACCCAGTACTTC
TRBV20-1	TRBJ2-7	NA	TRBD2	CSAIRTSGFYEQYF	TGCAGTGCCATACGGACTAGCGGCTTCTACGAGCAGTACTTC
TRBV9	TRBJ2-7	few	NA	CASSVLRFSSYEQYF	TGTGCCAGCAGTGTACTTAGGTTCTCCTCCTACGAGCAGTACTTC
TRBV6-6	TRBJ1-2	NA	NA	CASRAGTRTYGYTF	TGTGCCAGCAGAGCCGGGACAAGGACTTATGGCTACACCTTC
TRBV25-1	TRBJ1-2	NA	NA	CATQGGVPANYGYTF	TGTGCCACTCAGGGAGGGGTTCCCGCTAACTATGGCTACACCTTC
TRBV6-6	TRBJ1-1	few	NA	CASSYAMGDDTEAFF	TGTGCCAGCAGTTACGCTATGGGGGATGACACTGAAGCTTTCTTT
TRBV7-9	TRBJ2-3	NA	TRBD2	CASSFQAGARTDTQYF	TGTGCCAGCAGCTTCCAAGCGGGGGCCCGCACAGATACGCAGTATTTT
TRBV10-3	TRBJ2-5	NA	NA	CAISAEGGQQETQYF	TGTGCCATCAGTGCCGAGGGGGGGCAGCAAGAGACCCAGTACTTC
TRBV14	TRBJ1-6	NA	NA	CASSQVHIYSPLHF	TGTGCCAGCAGCCAAGTACACATTTATTCACCCCTCCACTTT
TRBV9	TRBJ2-5	few	NA	CASSVDGRGRETQYF	TGTGCCAGCAGCGTCGACGGACGGGGTAGAGAGACCCAGTACTTC
TRBV5-1	TRBJ2-3	few	NA	CASSLDAGTDTQYF	TGCGCCAGCAGCTTGGATGCAGGCACAGATACGCAGTATTTT
TRBV5-5	TRBJ2-7	NA	TRBD2	CASSAGVKYEQYF	TGTGCCAGCAGCGCGGGGGTCAAATACGAGCAGTACTTC
TRBV4-1	TRBJ1-5	few	TRBD1	CASSQEPGQGANQPQHF	TGCGCCAGCAGCCAAGAACCGGGACAGGGGGCGAATCAGCCCCAGCATTTT
TRBV11-1	TRBJ2-3	NA	TRBD2	CASSFVSGAWDTDTQYF	TGTGCCAGCAGCTTCGTGAGCGGGGCCTGGGACACAGATACGCAGTATTTT
TRBV11-2	TRBJ2-1	once	TRBD2	CASSRGVGSDSRGNEQFF	TGTGCCAGCAGCCGGGGGGTTGGGTCAGACTCCCGTGGCAATGAGCAGTTCTTC
TRBV15	TRBJ1-2	NA	NA	CATSTSNYGYTF	TGTGCCACCAGCACCAGTAACTATGGCTACACCTTC
TRBV7-9	TRBJ1-1	few	NA	CASSLGGPEAFF	TGTGCCAGCAGCTTGGGAGGCCCTGAAGCTTTCTTT
TRBV9	TRBJ2-7	NA	NA	CASSVDDGTYEQYF	TGTGCCAGCAGCGTTGACGACGGCACCTACGAGCAGTACTTC
TRBV9	TRBJ1-6	few	NA	CASSVVDDNSPLHF	TGTGCCAGCAGCGTAGTGGATGATAATTCACCCCTCCACTTT
TRBV7-9	TRBJ1-1	NA	TRBD1	CASSRPGLTGVKAFF	TGTGCCAGCAGCCGCCCGGGTCTCACAGGGGTGAAAGCTTTCTTT